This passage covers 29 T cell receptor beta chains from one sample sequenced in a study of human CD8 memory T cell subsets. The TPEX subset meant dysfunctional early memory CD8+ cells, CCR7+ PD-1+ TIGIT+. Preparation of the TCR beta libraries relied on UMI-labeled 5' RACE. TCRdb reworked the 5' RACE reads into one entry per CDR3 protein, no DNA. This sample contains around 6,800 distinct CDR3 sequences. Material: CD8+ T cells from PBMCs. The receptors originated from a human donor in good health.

The CDR3 reads CASSSDSWGPYGYTF. The chain joins TRBV7-2 to TRBJ1-2; checking the TCRdb D call of TRBD1 is not possible without DNA. This CDR3 is 15 amino acids long. Per germline, CDR1 SGHTA and CDR2 FQGNSA.

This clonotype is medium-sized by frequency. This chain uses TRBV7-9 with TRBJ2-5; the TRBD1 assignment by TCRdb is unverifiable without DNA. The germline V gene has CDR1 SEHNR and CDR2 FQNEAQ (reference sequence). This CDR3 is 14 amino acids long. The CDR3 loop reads CASTADRDQETQYF. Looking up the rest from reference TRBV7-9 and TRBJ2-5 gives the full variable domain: DTGVSQNPRHKITKRGQNVTFRCDPISEHNRLYWYRQTLGQGPEFLTYFQNEAQLEKSRLLSDRFSAERPKGSFSTLEIQRTEQGDSAMYLCASTADRDQETQYFGPGTRLLVL.

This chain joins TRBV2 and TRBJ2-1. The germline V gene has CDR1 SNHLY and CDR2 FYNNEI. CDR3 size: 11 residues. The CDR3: CASSWNNEQFF.

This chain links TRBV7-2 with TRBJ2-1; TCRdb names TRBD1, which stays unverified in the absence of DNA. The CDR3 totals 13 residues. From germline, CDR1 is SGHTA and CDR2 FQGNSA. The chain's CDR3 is CASSPETGIEQFF.

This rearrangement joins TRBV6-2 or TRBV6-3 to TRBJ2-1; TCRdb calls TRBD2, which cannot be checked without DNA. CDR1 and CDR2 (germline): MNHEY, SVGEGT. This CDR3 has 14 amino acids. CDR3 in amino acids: CASSPSSGGNEQFF.

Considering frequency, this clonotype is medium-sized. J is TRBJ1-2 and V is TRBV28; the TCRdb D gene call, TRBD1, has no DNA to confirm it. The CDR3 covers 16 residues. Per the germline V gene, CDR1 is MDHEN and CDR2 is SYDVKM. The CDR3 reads CASRPRDAQGIYGYTF.

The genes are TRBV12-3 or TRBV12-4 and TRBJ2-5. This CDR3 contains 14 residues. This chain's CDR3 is CASSPPTGPETQYF.

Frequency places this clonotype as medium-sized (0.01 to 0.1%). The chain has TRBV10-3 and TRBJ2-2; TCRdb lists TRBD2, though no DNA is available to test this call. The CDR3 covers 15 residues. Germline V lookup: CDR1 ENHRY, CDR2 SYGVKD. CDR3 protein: CAISRTSGNTGELFF.

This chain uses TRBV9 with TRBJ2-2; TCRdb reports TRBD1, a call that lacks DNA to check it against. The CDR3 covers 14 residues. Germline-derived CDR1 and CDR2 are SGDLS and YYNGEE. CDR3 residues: CASSPGTGLGELFF.

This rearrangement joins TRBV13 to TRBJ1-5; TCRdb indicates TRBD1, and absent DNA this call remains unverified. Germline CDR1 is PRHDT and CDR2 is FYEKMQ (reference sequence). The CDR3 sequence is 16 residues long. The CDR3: CASSLRGQDINQPQHF. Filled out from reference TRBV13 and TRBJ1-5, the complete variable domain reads AAGVIQSPRHLIKEKRETATLKCYPIPRHDTVYWYQQGPGQDPQFLISFYEKMQSDKGSIPDRFSAQQFSDYHSELNMSSLELGDSALYFCASSLRGQDINQPQHFGDGTRLSIL.

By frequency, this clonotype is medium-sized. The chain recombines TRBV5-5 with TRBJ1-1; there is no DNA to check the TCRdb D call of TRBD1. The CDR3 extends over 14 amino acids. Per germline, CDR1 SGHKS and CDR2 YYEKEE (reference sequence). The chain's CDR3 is CASIFGQGPTEAFF.

The CDR3 is CASSLSRAKIFPNEKLFF. The V and J genes are TRBV28 and TRBJ1-4. This CDR3 contains 18 residues. From germline, CDR1 is MDHEN and CDR2 SYDVKM.

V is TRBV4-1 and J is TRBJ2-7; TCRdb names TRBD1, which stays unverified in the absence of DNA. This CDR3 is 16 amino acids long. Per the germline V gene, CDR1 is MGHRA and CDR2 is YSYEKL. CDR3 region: CASSWGGPGQGNEQYF.

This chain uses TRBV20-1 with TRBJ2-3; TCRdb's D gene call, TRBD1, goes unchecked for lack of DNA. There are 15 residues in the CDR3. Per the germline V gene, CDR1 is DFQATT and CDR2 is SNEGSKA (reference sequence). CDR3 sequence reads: CSATRGQGVGDTQYF.

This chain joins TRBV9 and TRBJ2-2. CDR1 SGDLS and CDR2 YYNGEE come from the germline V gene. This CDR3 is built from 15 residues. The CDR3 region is CATPSLGKDTGELFF.

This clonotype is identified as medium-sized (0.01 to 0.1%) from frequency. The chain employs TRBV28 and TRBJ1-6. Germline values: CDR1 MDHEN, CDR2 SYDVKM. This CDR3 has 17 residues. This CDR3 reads CASSPSGAWAENSPLHF.

CDR3 residues: CASSSGNNEQFF. The J gene is TRBJ2-1, the V gene TRBV7-8. Germline assignment: CDR1 SGHVS and CDR2 FQNEAQ. This CDR3 has 12 amino acids.

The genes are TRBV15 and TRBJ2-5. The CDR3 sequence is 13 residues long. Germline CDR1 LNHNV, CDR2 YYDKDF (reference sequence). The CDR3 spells CATSTSLGETQYF.

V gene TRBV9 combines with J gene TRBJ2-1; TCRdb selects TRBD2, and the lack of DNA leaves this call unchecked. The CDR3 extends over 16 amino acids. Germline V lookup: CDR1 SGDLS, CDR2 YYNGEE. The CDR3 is CASSVSGRVENNEQFF.

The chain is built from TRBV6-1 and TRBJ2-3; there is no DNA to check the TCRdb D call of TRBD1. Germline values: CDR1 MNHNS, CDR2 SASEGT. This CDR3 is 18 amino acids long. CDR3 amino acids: CASSDNLWTSISTDTQYF.

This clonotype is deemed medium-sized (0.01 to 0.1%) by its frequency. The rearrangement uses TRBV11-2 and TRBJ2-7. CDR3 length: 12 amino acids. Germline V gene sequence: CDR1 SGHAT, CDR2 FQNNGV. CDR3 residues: CASSGGPYEQYF.

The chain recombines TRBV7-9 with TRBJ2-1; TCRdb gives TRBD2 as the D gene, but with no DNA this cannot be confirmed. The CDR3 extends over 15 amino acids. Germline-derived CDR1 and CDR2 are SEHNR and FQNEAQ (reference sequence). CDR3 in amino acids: CASSSTLAGRNEQFF.

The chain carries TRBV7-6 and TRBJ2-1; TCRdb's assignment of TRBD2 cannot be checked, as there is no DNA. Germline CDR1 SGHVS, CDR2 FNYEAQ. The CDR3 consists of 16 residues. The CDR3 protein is CASSLVASGGYNEQFF.

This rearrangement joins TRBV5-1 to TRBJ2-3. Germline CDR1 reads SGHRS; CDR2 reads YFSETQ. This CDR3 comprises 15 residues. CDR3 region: CASSSWSVSTDTQYF.

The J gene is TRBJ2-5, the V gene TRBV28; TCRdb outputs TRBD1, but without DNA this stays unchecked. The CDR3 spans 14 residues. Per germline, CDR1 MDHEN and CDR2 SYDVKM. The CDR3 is CASRTYTGDETQYF.

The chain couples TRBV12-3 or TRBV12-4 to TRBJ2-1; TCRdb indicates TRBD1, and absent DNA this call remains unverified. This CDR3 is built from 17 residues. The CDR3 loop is CASCGPGGRSSYNEQFF.

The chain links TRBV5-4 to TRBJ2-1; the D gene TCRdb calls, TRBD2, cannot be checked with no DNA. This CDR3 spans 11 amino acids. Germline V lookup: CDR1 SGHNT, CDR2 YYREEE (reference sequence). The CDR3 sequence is CASGRGDEQFF.

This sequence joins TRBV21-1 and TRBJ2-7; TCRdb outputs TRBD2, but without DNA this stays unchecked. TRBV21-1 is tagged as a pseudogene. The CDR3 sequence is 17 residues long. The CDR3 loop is CASSSRDSTLKMYEQYF.

CDR3 protein: CASSLNGRTSGVTSRHEQFF. This chain uses TRBV7-3 with TRBJ2-1; TCRdb indicates TRBD2, and absent DNA this call remains unverified. This CDR3 is 20 amino acids long. Germline V CDR1 and CDR2: SGHTA, FQGTGA.